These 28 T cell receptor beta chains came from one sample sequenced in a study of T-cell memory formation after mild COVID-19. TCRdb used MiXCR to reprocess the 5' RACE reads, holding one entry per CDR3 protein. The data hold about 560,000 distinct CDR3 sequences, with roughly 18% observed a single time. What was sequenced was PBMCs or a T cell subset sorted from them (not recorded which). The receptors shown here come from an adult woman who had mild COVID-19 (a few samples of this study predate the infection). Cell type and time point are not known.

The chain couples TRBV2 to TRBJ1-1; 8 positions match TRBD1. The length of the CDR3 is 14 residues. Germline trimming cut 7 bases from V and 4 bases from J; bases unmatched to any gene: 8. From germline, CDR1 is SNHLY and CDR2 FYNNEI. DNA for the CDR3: TGTGCCAGCACCGTACAGGGGGTGGGCACTGAAGCTTTCTTT. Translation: CASTVQGVGTEAFF. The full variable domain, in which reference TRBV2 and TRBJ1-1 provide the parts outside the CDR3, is EPEVTQTPSHQVTQMGQEVILRCVPISNHLYFYWYRQILGQKVEFLVSFYNNEISEKSEIFDDQFSVERPDGSNFTLKIRSTKLEDSAMYFCASTVQGVGTEAFFGQGTRLTVV.

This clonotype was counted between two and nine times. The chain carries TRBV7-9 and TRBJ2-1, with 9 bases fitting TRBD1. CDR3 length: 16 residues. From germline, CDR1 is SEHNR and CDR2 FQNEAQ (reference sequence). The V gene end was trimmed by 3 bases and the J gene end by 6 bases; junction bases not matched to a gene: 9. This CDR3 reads CASSFPVDRGFNEQFF. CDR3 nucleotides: TGTGCCAGCAGCTTCCCCGTCGACAGGGGGTTCAATGAGCAGTTCTTC.

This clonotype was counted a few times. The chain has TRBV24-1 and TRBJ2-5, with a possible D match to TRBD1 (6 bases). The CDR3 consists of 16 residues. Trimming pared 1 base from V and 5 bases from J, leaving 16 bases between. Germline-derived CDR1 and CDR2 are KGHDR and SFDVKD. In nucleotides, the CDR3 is TGTGCCACCAGTGATTTAGAACAGGGACGCTGGGAGACCCAGTACTTC. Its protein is CATSDLEQGRWETQYF.

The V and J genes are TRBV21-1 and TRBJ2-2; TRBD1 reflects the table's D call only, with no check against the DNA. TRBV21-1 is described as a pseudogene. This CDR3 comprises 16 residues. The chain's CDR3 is CASSRKGTGSTGELFF. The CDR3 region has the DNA TGTGCCAGCAGCAGGAAGGGGACAGGGAGCACTGGGGAGCTGTTTTTT.

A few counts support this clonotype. CDR3 DNA: TGCGCCAGCAGTTTCGGACTAGCGGGATTTCATGAGCAGTTCTTC. This gives the protein CASSFGLAGFHEQFF. The chain combines TRBV5-1 with TRBJ2-1, with 12 nucleotides matching TRBD2. Germline CDR1 SGHRS, CDR2 YFSETQ. J lost 8 bases, V lost 5 bases, and 8 bases had no gene match. This CDR3 is 15 amino acids long.

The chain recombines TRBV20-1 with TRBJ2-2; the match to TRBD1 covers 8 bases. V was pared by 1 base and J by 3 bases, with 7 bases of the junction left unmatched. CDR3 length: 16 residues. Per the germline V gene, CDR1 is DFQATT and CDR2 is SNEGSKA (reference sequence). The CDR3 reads CSARAISTGDTGELFF. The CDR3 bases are TGCAGTGCTAGAGCTATATCGACAGGGGACACCGGGGAGCTGTTTTTT.

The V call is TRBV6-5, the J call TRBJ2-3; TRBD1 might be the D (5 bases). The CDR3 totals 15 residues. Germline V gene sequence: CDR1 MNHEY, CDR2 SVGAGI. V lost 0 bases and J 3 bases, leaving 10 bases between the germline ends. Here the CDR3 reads CASSYSGAGTDTQYF. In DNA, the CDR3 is TGTGCCAGCAGTTACTCTGGGGCCGGGACAGATACGCAGTATTTT.

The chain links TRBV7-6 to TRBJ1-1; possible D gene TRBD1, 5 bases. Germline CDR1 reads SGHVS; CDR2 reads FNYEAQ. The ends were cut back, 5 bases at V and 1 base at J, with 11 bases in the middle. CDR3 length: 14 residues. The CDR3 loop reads CASSPMGTNTEAFF. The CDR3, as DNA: TGTGCCAGCAGCCCGATGGGGACGAACACTGAAGCTTTCTTT.

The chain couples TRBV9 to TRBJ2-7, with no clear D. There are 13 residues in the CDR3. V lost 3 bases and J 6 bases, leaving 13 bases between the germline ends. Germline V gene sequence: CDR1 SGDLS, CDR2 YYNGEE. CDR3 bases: TGTGCCAGCAGCGCCCTTCCTCCGAGCGAGCAGTACTTC. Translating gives CASSALPPSEQYF.

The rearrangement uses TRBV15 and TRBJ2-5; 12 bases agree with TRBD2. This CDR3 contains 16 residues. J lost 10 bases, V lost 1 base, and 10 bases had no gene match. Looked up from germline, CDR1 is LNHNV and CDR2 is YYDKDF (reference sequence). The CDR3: CATSRALAGGLSDQYF. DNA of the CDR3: TGTGCCACCAGCAGAGCCCTAGCGGGAGGGCTTTCTGACCAGTACTTC.

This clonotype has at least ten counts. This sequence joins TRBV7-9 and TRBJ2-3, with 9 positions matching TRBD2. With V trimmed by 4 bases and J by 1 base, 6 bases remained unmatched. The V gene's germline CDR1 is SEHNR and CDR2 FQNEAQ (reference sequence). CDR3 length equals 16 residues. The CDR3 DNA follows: TGTGCCAGCAGCTCCAACCCTAGCGGGGGCACAGATACGCAGTATTTT. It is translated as CASSSNPSGGTDTQYF.

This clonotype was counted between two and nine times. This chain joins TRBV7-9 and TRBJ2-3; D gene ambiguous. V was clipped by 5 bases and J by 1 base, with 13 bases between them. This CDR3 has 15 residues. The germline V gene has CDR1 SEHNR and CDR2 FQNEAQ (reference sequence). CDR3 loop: CASSARGPRTDTQYF. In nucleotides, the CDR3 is TGTGCCAGCAGCGCGCGTGGGCCTCGCACAGATACGCAGTATTTT.

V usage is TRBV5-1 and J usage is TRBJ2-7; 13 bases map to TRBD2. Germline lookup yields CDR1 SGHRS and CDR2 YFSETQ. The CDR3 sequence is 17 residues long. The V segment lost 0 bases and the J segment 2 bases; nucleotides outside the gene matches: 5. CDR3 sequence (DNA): TGCGCCAGCAGCTTGGTGGGACTAGCGGGGCCCACCTACGAGCAGTACTTC. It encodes CASSLVGLAGPTYEQYF.

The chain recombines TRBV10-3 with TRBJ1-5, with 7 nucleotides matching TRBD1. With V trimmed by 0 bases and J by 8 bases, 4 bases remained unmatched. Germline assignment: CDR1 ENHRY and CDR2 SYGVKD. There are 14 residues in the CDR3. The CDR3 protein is CAISESTGLEPQHF. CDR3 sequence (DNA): TGTGCCATCAGTGAGTCGACAGGGTTGGAGCCCCAGCATTTT.

The CDR3 coding sequence is TGTGCCAGCAGCTTAGGTTGGGGGGCGCGGAGGGAGACCCAGTACTTC. It codes for CASSLGWGARRETQYF. The V gene is TRBV7-6, the J gene TRBJ2-5, with D perhaps assigned TRBD1 or TRBD2 (6 bases each). Germline-derived CDR1 and CDR2 are SGHVS and FNYEAQ. V dropped 1 base and J dropped 5 bases, with 17 bases sitting between them. CDR3 size: 16 residues.

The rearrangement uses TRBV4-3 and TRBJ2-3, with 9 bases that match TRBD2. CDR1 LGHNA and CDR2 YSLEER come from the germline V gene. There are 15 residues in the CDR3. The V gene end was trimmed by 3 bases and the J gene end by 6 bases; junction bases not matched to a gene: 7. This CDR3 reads CASSQTSGRHDTQYF. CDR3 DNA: TGCGCCAGCAGCCAGACGAGCGGGAGGCACGATACGCAGTATTTT.

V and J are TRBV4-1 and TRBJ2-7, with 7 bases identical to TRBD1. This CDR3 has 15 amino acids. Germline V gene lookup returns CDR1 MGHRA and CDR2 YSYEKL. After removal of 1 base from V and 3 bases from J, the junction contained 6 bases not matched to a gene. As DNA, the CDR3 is TGCGCCAGCAGCCAAGTTGAGGGACAGTACTACGAGCAGTACTTC. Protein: CASSQVEGQYYEQYF.

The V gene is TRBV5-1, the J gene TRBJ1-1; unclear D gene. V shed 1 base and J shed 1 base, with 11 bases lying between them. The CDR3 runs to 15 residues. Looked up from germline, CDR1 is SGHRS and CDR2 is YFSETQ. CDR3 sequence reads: CASSLSSAGNTEAFF. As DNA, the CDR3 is TGCGCCAGCAGCTTGTCTTCAGCTGGGAACACTGAAGCTTTCTTT. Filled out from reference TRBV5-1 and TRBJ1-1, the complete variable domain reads KAGVTQTPRYLIKTRGQQVTLSCSPISGHRSVSWYQQTPGQGLQFLFEYFSETQRNKGNFPGRFSGRQFSNSRSEMNVSTLELGDSALYLCASSLSSAGNTEAFFGQGTRLTVV.

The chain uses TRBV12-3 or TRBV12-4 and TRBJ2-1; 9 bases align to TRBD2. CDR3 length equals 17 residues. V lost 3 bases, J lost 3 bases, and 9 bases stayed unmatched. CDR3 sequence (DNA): TGTGCCAGCAGTTTCGTGCATATGACTAGCGGCTACAATGAGCAGTTCTTC. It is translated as CASSFVHMTSGYNEQFF.

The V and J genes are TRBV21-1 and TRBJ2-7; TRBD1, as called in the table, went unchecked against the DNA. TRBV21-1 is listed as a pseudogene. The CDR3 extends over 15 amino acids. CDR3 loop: CASSNGTPVAYEQYF. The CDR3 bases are TGTGCCAGCAGCAACGGGACGCCGGTTGCCTACGAGCAGTACTTC.

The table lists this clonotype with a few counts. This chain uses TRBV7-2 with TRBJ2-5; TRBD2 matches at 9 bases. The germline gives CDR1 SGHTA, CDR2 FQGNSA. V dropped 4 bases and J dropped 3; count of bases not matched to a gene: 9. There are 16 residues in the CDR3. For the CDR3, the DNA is TGTGCCAGCAGCTATACGTACATAGCGGGAGAAGAGACCCAGTACTTC. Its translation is CASSYTYIAGEETQYF.

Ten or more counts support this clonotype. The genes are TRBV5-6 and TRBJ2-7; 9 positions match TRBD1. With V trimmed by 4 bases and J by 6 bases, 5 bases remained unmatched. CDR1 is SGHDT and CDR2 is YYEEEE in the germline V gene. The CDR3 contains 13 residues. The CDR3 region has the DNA TGTGCCAGCAGCCCGGGGACAGGGCGCGAGCAGTACTTC. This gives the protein CASSPGTGREQYF.

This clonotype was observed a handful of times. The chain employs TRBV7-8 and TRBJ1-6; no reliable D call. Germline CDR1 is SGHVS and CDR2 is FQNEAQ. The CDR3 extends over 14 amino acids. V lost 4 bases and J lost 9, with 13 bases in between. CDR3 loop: CASSWTVTGSPLHF. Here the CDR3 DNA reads TGTGCCAGCAGCTGGACCGTGACGGGTTCACCCCTCCACTTT.

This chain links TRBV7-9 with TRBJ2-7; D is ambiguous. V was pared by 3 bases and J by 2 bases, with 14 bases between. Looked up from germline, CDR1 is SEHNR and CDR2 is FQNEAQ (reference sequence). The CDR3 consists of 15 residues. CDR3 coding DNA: TGTGCCAGCAGCTTTGGGGTCGGTCTGACCTACGAGCAGTACTTC. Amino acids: CASSFGVGLTYEQYF.

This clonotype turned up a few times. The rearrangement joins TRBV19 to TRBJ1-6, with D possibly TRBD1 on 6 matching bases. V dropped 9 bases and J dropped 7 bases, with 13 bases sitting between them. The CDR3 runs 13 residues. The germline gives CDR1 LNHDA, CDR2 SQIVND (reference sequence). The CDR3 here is CASSDRLNSPLHF. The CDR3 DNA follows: TGTGCCAGCAGCGACAGGCTGAATTCACCCCTCCACTTT.

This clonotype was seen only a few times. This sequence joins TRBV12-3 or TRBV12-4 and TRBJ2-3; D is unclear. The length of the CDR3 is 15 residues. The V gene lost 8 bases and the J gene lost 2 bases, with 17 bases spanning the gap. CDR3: CASRWAAQLTDTQYF. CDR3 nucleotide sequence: TGTGCCAGCCGCTGGGCCGCACAGCTCACAGATACGCAGTATTTT.

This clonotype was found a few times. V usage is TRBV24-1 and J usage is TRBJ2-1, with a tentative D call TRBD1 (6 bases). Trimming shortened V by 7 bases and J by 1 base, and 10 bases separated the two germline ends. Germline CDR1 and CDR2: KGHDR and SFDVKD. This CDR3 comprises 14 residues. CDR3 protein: CATRQTGSYNEQFF. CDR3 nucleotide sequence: TGTGCCACCAGGCAGACAGGTTCCTACAATGAGCAGTTCTTC.

The DNA for the CDR3 is TGTGCCAGCAGTTTTCCGGGACTAGCGGGGGGCTTCCAAGAGACCCAGTACTTC. Protein product: CASSFPGLAGGFQETQYF. This chain uses TRBV2 with TRBJ2-5, with 15 positions matching TRBD2. Germline assignment: CDR1 SNHLY and CDR2 FYNNEI. V was pared by 5 bases and J by 1 base, with 8 bases of the junction left unmatched. The CDR3 covers 18 residues.